One and the same sample provided the 25 T cell receptor beta chains below, sequenced in a study of vaccination and CD4 T cells after COVID-19. At the Johns Hopkins FTIC core, DNA taken from cultured CD4+ T cells was sequenced by way of the Oncomine TCR Beta short-read assay. TCRdb fed the PCR reads into MiXCR, producing one record per CDR3 protein. The table lists about 20,000 distinct CDR3 sequences, under 65% of them singletons. The antigens for these receptors are not known. Treatment defined: roughly 10-day PBMC culture with coronavirus spike peptide pools or control peptides (ViraFEST assay). The source was CD4+ T cells from blood, cultured in vitro, collected after SARS-CoV-2 vaccination. These receptors all stem from a human donor who had recovered from COVID-19.

The J gene is TRBJ1-6, the V gene TRBV28; TRBD1 matches at 8 bases. The V gene's germline CDR1 is MDHEN and CDR2 SYDVKM. With V trimmed by 3 bases and J by 1 base, 11 bases remained unmatched. The CDR3 totals 19 residues. The chain's CDR3 is CASSFRQGRAESYNSPLHF. Written as DNA, the CDR3 is TGTGCCAGCAGTTTCAGACAGGGGAGGGCCGAGTCCTATAATTCACCCCTCCACTTT.

J is TRBJ1-2 and V is TRBV6-5; no definite D call. Germline V gene sequence: CDR1 MNHEY, CDR2 SVGAGI. CDR3 length equals 13 residues. V dropped 2 bases and J dropped 3 bases, with 7 bases sitting between them. The DNA of the CDR3 is TGTGCCAGCAGTTACGGATCTGACTATGGCTACACCTTC. It specifies CASSYGSDYGYTF.

This clonotype has a single count. The chain recombines TRBV29-1 with TRBJ2-3, with 7 bases lining up with TRBD2. The CDR3 sequence is 14 residues long. The germline V gene encodes CDR1 SQVTM and CDR2 ANQGSEA. Trimming removed 7 bases from V and 5 bases from J; junction bases left unmatched: 12. As DNA, the CDR3 is TGCAGCGGATCTCGGGCGGGAGTGCAAGATACGCAGTATTTT. It specifies CSGSRAGVQDTQYF.

CDR3 in DNA: TGCGGAAGTAGAGGGGCTGGAAACACCATATATTTT. Translated, it gives CGSRGAGNTIYF. V and J are TRBV5-1 and TRBJ1-3; weak D call: TRBD1 (5 bases). The CDR3 is made up of 12 amino acids. Germline CDR1 is SGHRS and CDR2 is YFSETQ. The full variable domain, with the rest looked up from reference TRBV5-1 and TRBJ1-3, is KAGVTQTPRYLIKTRGQQVTLSCSPISGHRSVSWYQQTPGQGLQFLFEYFSETQRNKGNFPGRFSGRQFSNSRSEMNVSTLELGDSALYLCGSRGAGNTIYFGEGSWLTVV.

This clonotype was seen a few times. The rearrangement joins TRBV6-1 to TRBJ1-1; TRBD1 might be the D (5 bases). The V gene lost 6 bases and the J gene lost 1 base, with 18 bases spanning the gap. CDR1 is MNHNS and CDR2 is SASEGT in the germline V gene. This CDR3 comprises 16 residues. The CDR3 sequence is CASRTTRAGWNTEAFF. The CDR3 nucleotides are TGTGCCAGCAGAACAACTAGGGCAGGGTGGAACACTGAAGCTTTCTTT.

This clonotype was seen a handful of times. The chain recombines TRBV20-1 with TRBJ1-6; TRBD1 agrees at 10 bases. Germline assignment: CDR1 DFQATT and CDR2 SNEGSKA (reference sequence). CDR3 length: 16 residues. The CDR3 DNA follows: TGCAGCGTCGGATGGGACAGGGGAACCTATAATTCACCCCTCCACTTT. Translated: CSVGWDRGTYNSPLHF.

The CDR3 protein is CASSQDPGLAGANTGELFF. CDR3 nucleotides: TGTGCCAGCAGCCAAGATCCCGGGCTAGCGGGCGCGAACACCGGGGAGCTGTTTTTT. The chain uses TRBV4-2 and TRBJ2-2; 8 nucleotides agree with TRBD2. The junction had 9 bases not matched to a gene; V was cut back by 0 bases and J by 0 bases. CDR1 and CDR2 (germline): LGHNA, YNFKEQ. This CDR3 has 19 residues.

This clonotype was detected only a few times. The genes are TRBV24-1 and TRBJ2-3; no reliable D call. Germline V gene data show CDR1 as KGHDR and CDR2 as SFDVKD. V dropped 2 bases and J dropped 5 bases, with 13 bases sitting between them. This CDR3 is 15 amino acids long. In DNA form, the CDR3 reads TGTGCCACCAGTGATTCTGGAGCTTATCAAGATACGCAGTATTTT. Amino acids: CATSDSGAYQDTQYF.

This chain joins TRBV19 and TRBJ2-2, with D unresolved. The CDR3 is made up of 13 amino acids. Germline loops: CDR1 LNHDA, CDR2 SQIVND (reference sequence). V was trimmed by 6 bases and J by 5 bases, leaving 10 bases between them. The CDR3 region has the DNA TGTGCCAGTAGGGGAATCGAAACCGGGGAGCTGTTTTTT. This gives the protein CASRGIETGELFF.

The chain couples TRBV20-1 to TRBJ2-7; D might be TRBD2 (6 bases). Germline V lookup: CDR1 DFQATT, CDR2 SNEGSKA (reference sequence). The CDR3 extends over 13 amino acids. V lost 0 bases, J lost 3 bases, and 9 bases lay in between. The CDR3 nucleotides read TGCAGTGCTAGAGAATCCGGGGGCTACGAGCAGTACTTC. It is translated as CSARESGGYEQYF.

The chain has TRBV28 and TRBJ2-5, with D perhaps TRBD2 (6 bases). This CDR3 contains 15 residues. Germline V gene data show CDR1 as MDHEN and CDR2 as SYDVKM. Trimming pared 1 base from V and 7 bases from J, leaving 16 bases between. CDR3 sequence: CASSLSGLALGTQYF. CDR3 in DNA: TGTGCCAGCAGTTTATCGGGGCTAGCGTTGGGGACCCAGTACTTC.

The gene calls are TRBV11-2 and TRBJ1-6; D gene ambiguous. The V and J ends lost 2 bases and 0 bases respectively, with 11 bases between them. This CDR3 comprises 17 residues. The V gene's germline CDR1 is SGHAT and CDR2 FQNNGV. CDR3 in amino acids: CASSLRSPSSYNSPLHF. The CDR3 DNA reads as TGTGCCAGCAGCTTACGGAGCCCTAGCTCCTATAATTCACCCCTCCACTTT. Variable domain in full (rest from reference TRBV11-2 and TRBJ1-6): EAGVAQSPRYKIIEKRQSVAFWCNPISGHATLYWYQQILGQGPKLLIQFQNNGVVDDSQLPKDRFSAERLKGVDSTLKIQPAKLEDSAVYLCASSLRSPSSYNSPLHFGNGTRLTVT.

V gene TRBV6-1 combines with J gene TRBJ1-1, with D hard to call. The CDR3 length is 13 residues. Trimming left V 6 bases short and J 1 base short, with 9 bases between. The germline CDR1 and CDR2 sequences are MNHNS and SASEGT. The CDR3, as DNA: TGTGCCAGCAGGAAGTGGGGGAACACTGAAGCTTTCTTT. Residues: CASRKWGNTEAFF.

V usage is TRBV20-1 and J usage is TRBJ1-3; tentatively, D is TRBD1 (5 bases). V lost 6 bases and J 4 bases, leaving 13 bases between the germline ends. The germline V gene encodes CDR1 DFQATT and CDR2 SNEGSKA (reference sequence). The CDR3 length is 13 residues. CDR3 protein: CSASAGRGNTIYF. CDR3 coding DNA: TGCAGTGCCTCCGCAGGGAGGGGAAACACCATATATTTT.

The CDR3 coding sequence is TGTGCCACCAGTGATTTAGGCTACGAGCAGTACTTC. This gives the protein CATSDLGYEQYF. The chain joins TRBV24-1 to TRBJ2-7; D remains unclear. Per the germline V gene, CDR1 is KGHDR and CDR2 is SFDVKD. With 1 base removed from V and 3 bases from J, the gap between germline ends came to 3 bases. CDR3 length: 12 amino acids.

The chain combines TRBV7-2 with TRBJ1-4; perhaps TRBD1 as D (5 bases). V was clipped by 3 bases and J by 7 bases, with 9 bases between them. Germline CDR1 SGHTA, CDR2 FQGNSA. CDR3 size: 13 residues. CDR3: CASSFGGGEKLFF. In DNA, the CDR3 is TGTGCCAGCAGCTTCGGGGGGGGTGAAAAACTGTTTTTT.

The chain combines TRBV6-1 with TRBJ1-2, with 10 bases fitting TRBD1. Germline assignment: CDR1 MNHNS and CDR2 SASEGT. The ends lost 6 bases at V and 8 bases at J; junction bases unmatched: 9. This CDR3 spans 14 amino acids. As DNA, the CDR3 is TGTGCCAGCAGCCCTCGGACAGGGGGGGGAGGCTACACCTTC. Translation: CASSPRTGGGGYTF.

Only a few counts were recorded for this clonotype. The V gene is TRBV19, the J gene TRBJ1-5; D remains unclear. The CDR3 extends over 13 amino acids. Germline CDR1 and CDR2: LNHDA and SQIVND (reference sequence). Trimming left V 6 bases short and J 0 bases short, with 6 bases between. CDR3 loop: CASSAASNQPQHF. Written as DNA, the CDR3 is TGTGCCAGTAGCGCAGCTAGCAATCAGCCCCAGCATTTT.

In its sample, this clonotype was seen a few times. The V call is TRBV7-9, the J call TRBJ2-1, with a possible D match to TRBD2 (5 bases). V gave up 5 bases and J gave up 4 bases, with 18 bases separating them. This CDR3 comprises 16 residues. The V gene's germline CDR1 is SEHNR and CDR2 FQNEAQ (reference sequence). CDR3 DNA sequence: TGTGCCAGCAGCCCCGGGATAGCAGCGCTGTACAATGAGCAGTTCTTC. Its translation is CASSPGIAALYNEQFF. Using reference TRBV7-9 and TRBJ2-1 for the parts outside the CDR3, the full variable domain is DTGVSQNPRHKITKRGQNVTFRCDPISEHNRLYWYRQTLGQGPEFLTYFQNEAQLEKSRLLSDRFSAERPKGSFSTLEIQRTEQGDSAMYLCASSPGIAALYNEQFFGPGTRLTVL.

This clonotype was seen a few times. The chain couples TRBV24-1 to TRBJ2-1; TRBD1 matches at 10 bases. The junction had 3 bases not matched to a gene; V was cut back by 3 bases and J by 2 bases. This CDR3 spans 16 amino acids. Per the germline V gene, CDR1 is KGHDR and CDR2 is SFDVKD. The CDR3 coding sequence is TGTGCCACCAGTGATGTCGGACAGGGGGCCTACAATGAGCAGTTCTTC. Translation: CATSDVGQGAYNEQFF.

The chain is built from TRBV6-1 and TRBJ1-6, with 7 bases identical to TRBD1. Germline CDR1 is MNHNS and CDR2 is SASEGT. This CDR3 comprises 13 residues. The junction had 3 bases not matched to a gene; V was cut back by 5 bases and J by 8 bases. This CDR3 is CASSTQGYSPLHF. The CDR3, as DNA: TGTGCCAGCAGTACACAGGGGTATTCACCCCTCCACTTT.

This clonotype turned up a few times. The V gene is TRBV5-1, the J gene TRBJ2-5; 8 bases align to TRBD1. The germline V gene has CDR1 SGHRS and CDR2 YFSETQ. The V and J ends lost 3 bases and 4 bases, in that order; junction bases with no gene match: 11. The CDR3 extends over 16 amino acids. The CDR3 protein is CASSSGPIRGRETQYF. The CDR3 bases are TGCGCCAGCAGCTCCGGACCCATCAGGGGGCGAGAGACCCAGTACTTC.

The chain links TRBV20-1 to TRBJ1-2, with no clear D. This CDR3 comprises 13 residues. Germline CDR1 is DFQATT and CDR2 is SNEGSKA (reference sequence). Between the trimmed V and J ends, which lost 6 bases and 6 bases, there was a span of 17 bases. The DNA of the CDR3 is TGCAGTGCCAACCGTGAAGGGAGGGATGGCTACACCTTC. Protein product: CSANREGRDGYTF.

This chain connects TRBV6-5 to TRBJ1-1; D may be TRBD1 (6 bases). The CDR3 consists of 15 residues. With 4 bases removed from V and 4 bases from J, the gap between germline ends came to 16 bases. Germline V CDR1 and CDR2: MNHEY, SVGAGI. CDR3 residues: CASSFQSPRGTEAFF. The CDR3 coding sequence is TGTGCCAGCAGTTTCCAATCCCCCAGGGGCACTGAAGCTTTCTTT.

V usage is TRBV7-8 and J usage is TRBJ1-2; D uncertain. Germline V lookup: CDR1 SGHVS, CDR2 FQNEAQ. The CDR3 is 13 residues long. The germline V and J ends were trimmed by 5 bases and 5 bases, with 12 bases remaining between them. CDR3 amino acids: CASSPILGYGYTF. The CDR3 DNA sequence: TGTGCCAGCAGCCCAATCCTGGGTTATGGCTACACCTTC.